These 4 T cell receptor beta chains were all obtained from the same sample, sequenced in a study of cytomegalovirus exposure and HLA in healthy donors (dated by TCRdb to 2017 to 2019). The library was made by the immunoSEQ multiplex PCR assay. For the multiplex PCR, a mixture combining 60 forward primers for TCR Vbeta segments and 13 reverse primers for TCR Jbeta segments was used. In its TCRdb copy, this immuneACCESS table keeps in-frame sequences only and misses some clones. Where compared with another copy, unresolved V genes explain less than half of these, and the others have no known cause. The table held for this sample gives 50,000 to 70,000 clones. The leading ten clones occupy less than 4.5% of the sample. The sample taken for sequencing was PBMCs. The receptors derive from a woman aged 18-29 years in good health and CMV-seronegative.

The chain carries TRBV10-1 and TRBJ1-1, with D unclear. In germline, CDR1 is WNHNN, CDR2 SYGVQD (reference sequence). This CDR3 is built from 15 residues. Trimming took off 4 bases at V and 4 bases at J, with 16 bases between the two ends. The CDR3 sequence is CASSGEGGPSTEAFF. CDR3 nucleotide sequence: TGCGCCAGCAGTGGGGAAGGAGGCCCGAGCACTGAAGCTTTCTTT.

The rearrangement joins TRBV9 to TRBJ1-1; no firm D call. The germline gives CDR1 SGDLS, CDR2 YYNGEE. The CDR3 covers 14 residues. V was clipped by 3 bases and J by 2 bases, with 11 bases between them. CDR3 nucleotides: TGTGCCAGCAGCGCCGGACGGGATAACACTGAAGCTTTCTTT. Translation: CASSAGRDNTEAFF.

The gene calls are TRBV7-9 and TRBJ2-1; 11 bases are a match to TRBD2. Germline V lookup: CDR1 SEHNR, CDR2 FQNEAQ (reference sequence). The CDR3 totals 16 residues. The V and J ends lost 1 base and 7 bases, in that order; junction bases with no gene match: 6. The CDR3 loop is CASSLDLAGGGNEQFF. The CDR3 DNA reads TGTGCCAGCAGCTTAGATCTAGCGGGAGGAGGAAATGAGCAGTTCTTC.

V is TRBV30 and J is TRBJ1-6, with a tentative D call TRBD1 (6 bases). This CDR3 region has 15 residues. V lost 4 bases and J lost 10, with 20 bases in between. Looked up from germline, CDR1 is GTSNPN and CDR2 is SVGIG (reference sequence). CDR3 in DNA: TGTGCCTGGATCCCCACGGGGGGGGCGCGATCACCCCTCCACTTT. Translated: CAWIPTGGARSPLHF.